These 30 T cell receptor beta chains originate from one sample sequenced in a study of radiotherapy plus CTLA-4 blockade in lung cancer. Repertoires were generated with immunoSEQ multiplex PCR, while TCRdb's copy carries only in-frame clones and drops some. The profile covers about 49,000 clones, with 70% to 90% appearing a single time and approximately 8% taken by the ten largest. The source was peripheral blood, collected from a patient treated with radiotherapy plus ipilimumab. The receptors were sampled from a human donor with non-small cell lung cancer whose response to radiotherapy plus ipilimumab could not be evaluated.

The chain has TRBV28 and TRBJ2-5, with 8 bases aligning to TRBD1. The tail of the sequence fits TRBJ2-7 better, so the J call may be wrong. Germline V gene data show CDR1 as MDHEN and CDR2 as SYDVKM. The CDR3 length is 15 residues. The DNA for the CDR3 is TGTGCCAGCAGATCAGGGGGCCCAGGCTCCTACGAGCAGTACTTC. Its translation is CASRSGGPGSYEQYF.

J is TRBJ2-7 and V is TRBV6-5; 8 nucleotides match TRBD1. The CDR3 loop spans 15 amino acids. Unmatched junction bases numbered 11, after V lost 5 bases and J lost 5 bases. Germline CDR1 reads MNHEY; CDR2 reads SVGAGI. For the CDR3, the DNA is TGTGCCAGCAGTACAGGACAGGGTATGATAAACGAGCAGTACTTC. Encoded protein: CASSTGQGMINEQYF.

The chain couples TRBV9 to TRBJ2-5; weak D call: TRBD1 (6 bases). Germline lookup yields CDR1 SGDLS and CDR2 YYNGEE. V lost 0 bases to trimming and J lost 3 bases, with 18 bases between them. CDR3 length: 17 residues. The CDR3 coding sequence is TGTGCCAGCAGCGTAGGCCTAACTGCCGGACAGAAAGAGACCCAGTACTTC. Encoded protein: CASSVGLTAGQKETQYF. Together with reference TRBV9 and TRBJ2-5, the CDR3 gives the full variable domain: DSGVTQTPKHLITATGQRVTLRCSPRSGDLSVYWYQQSLDQGLQFLIQYYNGEERAKGNILERFSAQQFPDLHSELNLSSLELGDSALYFCASSVGLTAGQKETQYFGPGTRLLVL.

V gene TRBV4-3 combines with J gene TRBJ2-5, with TRBD1 matching over 12 bases. CDR3 length: 18 amino acids. CDR1 is LGHNA and CDR2 is YSLEER in the germline V gene. Trimming took 0 bases from V and 7 from J; bases not matched to a gene: 12. CDR3 in amino acids: CASSQDARDRGQSRTQYF. The CDR3 bases are TGCGCCAGCAGCCAAGATGCCCGGGACAGGGGGCAGTCTAGGACCCAGTACTTC.

The V and J genes are TRBV7-9 and TRBJ1-2; a weak D match, TRBD1 (5 bases). CDR3 length: 15 amino acids. Germline V CDR1 and CDR2: SEHNR, FQNEAQ (reference sequence). V dropped 1 base and J dropped 2 bases, with 11 bases sitting between them. The CDR3 DNA follows: TGTGCCAGCAGCTTAGAGCGGGGCGCGAACTATGGCTACACCTTC. Its protein is CASSLERGANYGYTF.

The CDR3 region is CASSSYLAGVRFTGELFF. For the CDR3, the DNA is TGCGCCAGCAGTTCGTACCTAGCGGGAGTGAGGTTCACCGGGGAGCTGTTTTTT. This sequence joins TRBV10-2 and TRBJ2-2; 10 positions match TRBD2. This CDR3 contains 18 residues. CDR1 and CDR2 from the germline V gene are WSHSY and SAAADI. V lost 5 bases and J lost 4; bases outside the gene matches: 13.

The chain's CDR3 is CASSLAGTVFYEQYF. CDR3 nucleotide sequence: TGTGCCAGCAGTTTAGCCGGGACAGTCTTCTACGAGCAGTACTTC. J is TRBJ2-7 and V is TRBV28; 7 nucleotides agree with TRBD1. This CDR3 has 15 amino acids. V gave up 2 bases and J gave up 3 bases; unmatched junction bases: 7. CDR1 is MDHEN, CDR2 SYDVKM, per germline.

The table lists this clone with a few counts. The J gene is TRBJ1-2, the V gene TRBV29-1; TRBD1 is a possible D gene (6 bases). This CDR3 comprises 13 residues. V was trimmed by 5 bases and J by 4 bases, leaving 14 bases between them. The germline V gene has CDR1 SQVTM and CDR2 ANQGSEA. The CDR3 nucleotides are TGCAGCGTTTTACTACAGGGTCGCTATGGCTACACCTTC. This gives the protein CSVLLQGRYGYTF.

The chain recombines TRBV11-2 with TRBJ2-7; 8 bases are a match to TRBD1. The junction had 16 bases not matched to a gene; V was cut back by 1 base and J by 2 bases. Germline V lookup: CDR1 SGHAT, CDR2 FQNNGV. There are 19 residues in the CDR3. In nucleotides, the CDR3 is TGTGCCAGCAGCTTAGCGAGGACAGGGAATATTGGGGAAACCTACGAGCAGTACTTC. Its protein is CASSLARTGNIGETYEQYF.

The CDR3 is CASSVYSGTGGNEQFF. As DNA, the CDR3 is TGTGCCAGCAGCGTCTACTCCGGGACAGGGGGCAATGAGCAGTTCTTC. The chain uses TRBV9 and TRBJ2-1; 11 nucleotides match TRBD1. The CDR3 loop spans 16 amino acids. V was pared by 2 bases and J by 6 bases, with 7 bases of the junction left unmatched. The V gene's germline CDR1 is SGDLS and CDR2 YYNGEE. Based on the CDR3 plus reference TRBV9 and TRBJ2-1, the full variable domain is DSGVTQTPKHLITATGQRVTLRCSPRSGDLSVYWYQQSLDQGLQFLIQYYNGEERAKGNILERFSAQQFPDLHSELNLSSLELGDSALYFCASSVYSGTGGNEQFFGPGTRLTVL.

The rearrangement uses TRBV10-3 and TRBJ1-1; TRBD1 aligns across 8 bases. This CDR3 region has 14 residues. Germline-derived CDR1 and CDR2 are ENHRY and SYGVKD. DNA of the CDR3: TGTGCATCCCTTGTGCAGGGGGCAGGGACTGAAGCTTTCTTT. Protein sequence: CASLVQGAGTEAFF.

The chain combines TRBV9 with TRBJ2-7; a possible D gene is TRBD1 (5 bases). Trimming cost V 4 bases and J 0 bases, with 14 bases left between them. Germline CDR1 is SGDLS and CDR2 is YYNGEE. The CDR3 is 15 residues long. CDR3 sequence (DNA): TGTGCCAGCAGCCCCACAGGAATCTCCTCCTACGAGCAGTACTTC. It encodes CASSPTGISSYEQYF.

The rearrangement joins TRBV9 to TRBJ1-6; D is possibly TRBD1 (5 bases). The V end lost 2 bases, the J end lost 2 bases, and 8 bases lay between the germline ends. Germline V gene lookup returns CDR1 SGDLS and CDR2 YYNGEE. The CDR3 extends over 15 amino acids. In DNA, the CDR3 is TGTGCCAGCAGCGTTCAGGGAACCTATAATTCACCCCTCCACTTT. Its protein is CASSVQGTYNSPLHF.

The gene calls are TRBV18 and TRBJ2-5; TRBD2 matches 7 bases. Germline assignment: CDR1 KGHSH and CDR2 LQKENI. This CDR3 comprises 15 residues. Losses at the gene ends were 3 bases for V and 9 bases for J; bases not matched to a gene: 13. CDR3 in amino acids: CASSPMTSRRESQYF. For the CDR3, the DNA is TGTGCCAGCTCACCCATGACTAGCAGGAGGGAGTCCCAGTACTTC.

The chain links TRBV5-1 to TRBJ1-3; 9 bases fit TRBD1. The V gene's germline CDR1 is SGHRS and CDR2 YFSETQ. V gave up 4 bases and J gave up 1 base; unmatched junction bases: 3. This CDR3 has 15 residues. Here the CDR3 DNA reads TGCGCCAGCAGCCAGGGGACAGGGTCTGGAAACACCATATATTTT. Translating it yields CASSQGTGSGNTIYF.

The chain employs TRBV6-1 and TRBJ1-2, with TRBD1 matching 7 bases. The V and J ends lost 6 bases and 2 bases, in that order; junction bases with no gene match: 3. Germline V gene data show CDR1 as MNHNS and CDR2 as SASEGT. The CDR3 contains 13 residues. CDR3 in DNA: TGTGCCAGCAGCAGGGGGGTAAACTATGGCTACACCTTC. Its translation is CASSRGVNYGYTF.

CDR3 region: CSVVTGLGMTDTQYF. CDR3 nucleotides: TGCAGCGTTGTCACTGGACTAGGGATGACAGATACGCAGTATTTT. The chain recombines TRBV29-1 with TRBJ2-3, with TRBD2 identical over 7 bases. Unmatched junction bases numbered 10, after V lost 4 bases and J lost 3 bases. CDR1 and CDR2 from the germline V gene are SQVTM and ANQGSEA. CDR3 size: 15 residues.

This clone was seen once. The V call is TRBV30, the J call TRBJ2-1; 7 bases are a match to TRBD2. The length of the CDR3 is 16 residues. Germline V gene lookup returns CDR1 GTSNPN and CDR2 SVGIG (reference sequence). V was clipped by 0 bases and J by 4 bases; unmatched bases: 9. CDR3 sequence reads: CAWSVRGDPRYNEQFF. DNA for the CDR3: TGTGCCTGGAGTGTACGGGGGGATCCCCGTTACAATGAGCAGTTCTTC.

This clone was observed once. This sequence joins TRBV7-2 and TRBJ1-1; TRBD1 aligns across 7 bases. The CDR3 runs to 16 residues. The junction had 13 bases not matched to a gene; V was cut back by 4 bases and J by 5 bases. CDR1 and CDR2 from the germline V gene are SGHTA and FQGNSA. The CDR3 here is CASSSRQGWAVTEAFF. Written as DNA, the CDR3 is TGTGCCAGCAGCTCGCGACAGGGATGGGCTGTTACTGAAGCTTTCTTT.

CDR3 residues: CASRSTAGERTGELFF. In DNA form, the CDR3 reads TGTGCCAGCAGATCGACAGCGGGAGAACGCACCGGGGAGCTGTTTTTT. The V call is TRBV5-4, the J call TRBJ2-2; 8 bases agree with TRBD2. V trimming: 5 bases; J trimming: 4 bases; junction bases outside the gene matches: 10. From germline, CDR1 is SGHNT and CDR2 YYREEE (reference sequence). The CDR3 covers 16 residues.

The chain has TRBV9 and TRBJ2-2, with a weak D call TRBD2 (6 bases). Germline assignment: CDR1 SGDLS and CDR2 YYNGEE. This CDR3 comprises 14 residues. Trimming took off 4 bases at V and 6 bases at J, with 13 bases between the two ends. In DNA, the CDR3 is TGTGCCAGCAGCCGGGAGTCTCGGTCCGGGGAGCTGTTTTTT. This encodes CASSRESRSGELFF.

This chain connects TRBV7-9 to TRBJ1-1; weak D call: TRBD1 (6 bases). Germline CDR1 SEHNR, CDR2 FQNEAQ (reference sequence). Trimming pared 5 bases from V and 8 bases from J, leaving 15 bases between. The CDR3 runs 13 residues. The DNA of the CDR3 is TGTGCCAGCAGCCGGACAGAAGCATTAGAAGCTTTCTTT. Its translation: CASSRTEALEAFF.

Note on this clone: The junction differs from germline at one of its ends, possibly a read error. Other nucleotide sequences from this sample produce the same CDR3. The chain employs TRBV5-1 and TRBJ1-4; perhaps TRBD1 as D (6 bases). The germline V gene encodes CDR1 SGHRS and CDR2 YFSETQ. The length of the CDR3 is 14 residues. The CDR3 protein is CASSAGTTNEKLFF. For the CDR3, the DNA is TGCGCCAGCAGCGCCGGGACAACTAATGAGAAACTGTTTTTT.

This chain uses TRBV27 with TRBJ1-5; 8 positions agree with TRBD1. The CDR3 loop spans 19 amino acids. V lost 5 bases to trimming and J lost 0 bases; unmatched junction nucleotides: 15. Germline V lookup: CDR1 MNHEY, CDR2 SMNVEV (reference sequence). The CDR3 region is CASSPSSGQGVYSNQPQHF. The CDR3 DNA reads TGTGCCAGCAGTCCCTCCTCCGGACAGGGAGTATATAGCAATCAGCCCCAGCATTTT.

The chain is built from TRBV7-9 and TRBJ1-2, with TRBD1 matching over 9 bases. Germline trimming cut 5 bases from V and 1 base from J; bases unmatched to any gene: 8. Germline CDR1 and CDR2: SEHNR and FQNEAQ (reference sequence). CDR3 length equals 16 residues. The CDR3 reads CASSPGTGTYNYGYTF. The CDR3, as DNA: TGTGCCAGCAGCCCGGGGACAGGGACCTATAACTATGGCTACACCTTC. Based on the CDR3 plus reference TRBV7-9 and TRBJ1-2, the full variable domain is DTGVSQNPRHKITKRGQNVTFRCDPISEHNRLYWYRQTLGQGPEFLTYFQNEAQLEKSRLLSDRFSAERPKGSFSTLEIQRTEQGDSAMYLCASSPGTGTYNYGYTFGSGTRLTVV.

This clone has only one observation. CDR3 bases: TGTGCCAGTAGTGCCGCGGGTGGAGGGTCCTCCTACGAGCAGTACTTC. Protein product: CASSAAGGGSSYEQYF. The genes are TRBV19 and TRBJ2-7; the D gene is possibly TRBD2 (6 bases). Germline CDR1 LNHDA, CDR2 SQIVND (reference sequence). V lost 5 bases, J lost 0 bases, and 17 bases lay in between. The CDR3 covers 16 residues.

This clone was picked up one time. This chain connects TRBV5-1 to TRBJ1-4; D is undetermined. Germline V gene data show CDR1 as SGHRS and CDR2 as YFSETQ. The CDR3 is made up of 13 amino acids. The V gene lost 2 bases and the J gene lost 4 bases, with 6 bases spanning the gap. Here the CDR3 reads CASSLRHNEKLFF. The CDR3 DNA reads as TGCGCCAGCAGCTTACGACATAATGAAAAACTGTTTTTT.

A few counts support this clone. This chain uses TRBV9 with TRBJ1-1, with D perhaps matching TRBD1 (5 bases). The CDR3 runs 12 residues. V was pared by 4 bases and J by 3 bases, with 7 bases between. From germline, CDR1 is SGDLS and CDR2 YYNGEE. The CDR3 here is CASSSGDTEAFF. CDR3 DNA sequence: TGTGCCAGCAGCTCGGGGGACACTGAAGCTTTCTTT.

The chain combines TRBV7-2 with TRBJ2-6; tentatively, D is TRBD2 (6 bases). CDR3 length: 15 amino acids. CDR1 and CDR2 from the germline V gene are SGHTA and FQGNSA. V lost 2 bases and J lost 2, with 7 bases in between. This CDR3 is CASSLREAGANVLTF. The DNA for the CDR3 is TGTGCCAGCAGCTTAAGGGAGGCTGGGGCCAACGTCCTGACTTTC.

The chain is built from TRBV18 and TRBJ1-2; tentative D call: TRBD1 (5 bases). The germline V gene encodes CDR1 KGHSH and CDR2 LQKENI. The CDR3 covers 16 residues. Trimming stripped 3 bases from V and 4 bases from J, with 18 bases between. The CDR3 nucleotides are TGTGCCAGCTCACCCGCGAACAGGATGCTTTCCTATGGCTACACCTTC. Its translation: CASSPANRMLSYGYTF.